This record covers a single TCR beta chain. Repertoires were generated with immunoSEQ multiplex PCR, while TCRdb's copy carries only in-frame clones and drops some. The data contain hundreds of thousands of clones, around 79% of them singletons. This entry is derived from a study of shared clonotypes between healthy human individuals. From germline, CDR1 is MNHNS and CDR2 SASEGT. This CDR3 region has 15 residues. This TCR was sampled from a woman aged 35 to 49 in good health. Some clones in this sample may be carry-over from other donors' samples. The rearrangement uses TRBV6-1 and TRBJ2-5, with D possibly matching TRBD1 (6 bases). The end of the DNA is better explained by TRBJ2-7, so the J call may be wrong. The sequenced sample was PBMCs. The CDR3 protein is CASSERQDHSYEQYF. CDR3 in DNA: TGTGCCAGCAGTGAACGACAGGACCACTCCTACGAGCAGTACTTC.